This T cell receptor (beta chain) was profiled in a study of cytomegalovirus exposure and HLA in healthy donors. Overall study findings and caveats: HLA alleles showed associations with 16,951 TCR beta sequences in a later analysis, at a 0.05 false discovery rate. Prior analysis indicated that the majority of TCR beta V segments exhibited productivity approximately 90% or approximately 30% of the time. Reportedly, TCR beta sequences accurately predicted HLA-A and HLA-B alleles in most subjects.

60 Vbeta and 13 Jbeta primers were used in PCR. Some clones are missing from TCRdb's copy, which holds only in-frame ones; the method was immunoSEQ multiplex PCR. In the table there are approximately 140,000 clones, roughly four fifths of which are singletons. On this clone itself: What it binds is not known.

CDR1 and CDR2 (germline): MNHNS, SASEGT. This CDR3 is built from 15 residues. The V end lost 0 bases, the J end lost 4 bases, and 12 bases lay between the germline ends. The source material was PBMCs. This sequence originates from a man aged 18 to 30 in good health and CMV-seropositive. The genes are TRBV6-1 and TRBJ1-2, with D possibly being TRBD1 (5 bases). The CDR3 region has the DNA TGTGCCAGCAGTGAAGCTTACAGGACCTTCTATGGCTACACCTTC. Amino acid sequence: CASSEAYRTFYGYTF.